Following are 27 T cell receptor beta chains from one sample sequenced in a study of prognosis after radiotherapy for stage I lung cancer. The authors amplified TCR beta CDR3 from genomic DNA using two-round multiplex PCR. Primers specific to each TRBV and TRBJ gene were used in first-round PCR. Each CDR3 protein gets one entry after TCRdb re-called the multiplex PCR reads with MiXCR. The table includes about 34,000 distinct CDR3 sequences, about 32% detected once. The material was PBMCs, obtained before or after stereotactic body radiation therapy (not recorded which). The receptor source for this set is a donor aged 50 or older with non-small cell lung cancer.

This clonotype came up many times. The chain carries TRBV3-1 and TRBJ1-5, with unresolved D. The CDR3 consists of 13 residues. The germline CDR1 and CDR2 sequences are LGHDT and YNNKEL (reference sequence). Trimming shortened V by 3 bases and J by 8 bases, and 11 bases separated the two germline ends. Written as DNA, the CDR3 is TGTGCCAGCAGCCAGGCGCCTGGTGAGCCCCAGCATTTT. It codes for CASSQAPGEPQHF.

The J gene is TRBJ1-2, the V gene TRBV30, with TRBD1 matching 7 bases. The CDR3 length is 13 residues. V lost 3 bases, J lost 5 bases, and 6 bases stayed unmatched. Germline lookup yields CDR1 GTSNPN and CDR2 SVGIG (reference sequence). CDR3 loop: CAWSRGYQYGYTF. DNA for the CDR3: TGTGCCTGGAGCAGGGGGTATCAGTATGGCTACACCTTC.

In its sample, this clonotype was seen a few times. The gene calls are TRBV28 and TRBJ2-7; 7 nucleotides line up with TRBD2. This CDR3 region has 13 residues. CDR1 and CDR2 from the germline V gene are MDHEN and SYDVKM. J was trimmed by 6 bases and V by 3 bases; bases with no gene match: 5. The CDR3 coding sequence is TGTGCCAGCAGTTTGATCACTAGCGCCGAGCAGTACTTC. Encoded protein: CASSLITSAEQYF.

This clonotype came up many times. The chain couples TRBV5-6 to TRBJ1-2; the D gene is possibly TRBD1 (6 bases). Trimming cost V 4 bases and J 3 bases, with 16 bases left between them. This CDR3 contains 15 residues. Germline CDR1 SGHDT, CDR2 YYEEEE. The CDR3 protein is CASSRGGGADYGYTF. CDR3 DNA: TGTGCCAGCAGCCGTGGGGGGGGCGCGGACTATGGCTACACCTTC.

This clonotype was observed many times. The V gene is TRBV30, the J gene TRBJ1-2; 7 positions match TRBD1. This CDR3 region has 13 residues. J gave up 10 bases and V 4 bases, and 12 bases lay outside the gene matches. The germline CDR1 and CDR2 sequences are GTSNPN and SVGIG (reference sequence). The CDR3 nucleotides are TGTGCCTGGAATCGAGGCAGGGGGATAGACTACACCTTC. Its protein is CAWNRGRGIDYTF.

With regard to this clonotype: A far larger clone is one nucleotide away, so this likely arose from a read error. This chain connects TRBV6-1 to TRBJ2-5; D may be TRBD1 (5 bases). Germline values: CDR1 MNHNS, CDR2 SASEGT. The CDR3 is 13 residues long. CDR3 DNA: TGTGCCAGCCGAGGTATGGGGCAAGATACCCAGTACTTC. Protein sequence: CASRGMGQDTQYF.

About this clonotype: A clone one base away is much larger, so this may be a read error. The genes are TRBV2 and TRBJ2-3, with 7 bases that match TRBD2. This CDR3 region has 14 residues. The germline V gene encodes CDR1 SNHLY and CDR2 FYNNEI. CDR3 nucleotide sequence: TGTGCCAGCAAGACTAGCCATAGCACAGATGCGCAGTATTTT. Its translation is CASKTSHSTDAQYF.

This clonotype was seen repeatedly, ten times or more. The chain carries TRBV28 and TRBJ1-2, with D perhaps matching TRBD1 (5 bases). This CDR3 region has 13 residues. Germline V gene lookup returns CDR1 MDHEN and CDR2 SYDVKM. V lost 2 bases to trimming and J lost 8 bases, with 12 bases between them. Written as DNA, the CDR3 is TGTGCCAGCAGTTTAGGGGGGGGACTGGGCTACACCTTC. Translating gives CASSLGGGLGYTF.

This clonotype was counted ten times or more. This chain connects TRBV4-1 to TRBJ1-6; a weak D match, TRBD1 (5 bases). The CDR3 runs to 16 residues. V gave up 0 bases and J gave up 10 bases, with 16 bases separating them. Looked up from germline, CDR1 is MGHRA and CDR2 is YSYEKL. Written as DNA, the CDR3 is TGCGCCAGCAGCCAAGAGGGGGTACAAGGTCTGTCACCCCTCCACTTT. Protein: CASSQEGVQGLSPLHF.

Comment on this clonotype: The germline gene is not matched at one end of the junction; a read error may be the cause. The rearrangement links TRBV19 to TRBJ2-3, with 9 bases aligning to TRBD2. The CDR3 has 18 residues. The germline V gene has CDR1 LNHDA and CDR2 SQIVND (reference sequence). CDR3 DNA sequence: TGTGCCAGTATTATAGCGACTGGTAGCGGGGGTTTCACAGATACGCAGTATTTT. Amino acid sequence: CASIIATGSGGFTDTQYF.

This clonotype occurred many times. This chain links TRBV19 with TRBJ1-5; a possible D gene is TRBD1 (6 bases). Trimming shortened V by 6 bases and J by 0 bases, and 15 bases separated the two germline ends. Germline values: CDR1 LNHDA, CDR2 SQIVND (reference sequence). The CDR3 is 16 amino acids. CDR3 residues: CASRGGGQGSNQPQHF. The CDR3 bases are TGTGCCAGTAGAGGGGGTGGTCAGGGTAGCAATCAGCCCCAGCATTTT. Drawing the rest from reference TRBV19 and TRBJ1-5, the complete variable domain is DGGITQSPKYLFRKEGQNVTLSCEQNLNHDAMYWYRQDPGQGLRLIYYSQIVNDFQKGDIAEGYSVSREKKESFPLTVTSAQKNPTAFYLCASRGGGQGSNQPQHFGDGTRLSIL.

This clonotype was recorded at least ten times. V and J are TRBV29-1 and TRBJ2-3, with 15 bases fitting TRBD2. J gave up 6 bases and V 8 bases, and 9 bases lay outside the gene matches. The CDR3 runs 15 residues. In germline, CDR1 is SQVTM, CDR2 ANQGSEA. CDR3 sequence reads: CSLGTSGGRSDTQYF. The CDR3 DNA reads TGCAGCCTTGGGACTAGCGGGGGGCGGTCCGATACGCAGTATTTT.

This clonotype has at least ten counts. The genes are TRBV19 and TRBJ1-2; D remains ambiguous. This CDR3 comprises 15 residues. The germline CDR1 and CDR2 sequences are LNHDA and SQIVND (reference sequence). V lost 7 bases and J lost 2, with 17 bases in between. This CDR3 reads CASKTRPNLNYGYTF. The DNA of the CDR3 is TGTGCCAGTAAGACCCGGCCTAACCTAAACTATGGCTACACCTTC. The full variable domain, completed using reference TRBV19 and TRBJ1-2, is DGGITQSPKYLFRKEGQNVTLSCEQNLNHDAMYWYRQDPGQGLRLIYYSQIVNDFQKGDIAEGYSVSREKKESFPLTVTSAQKNPTAFYLCASKTRPNLNYGYTFGSGTRLTVV.

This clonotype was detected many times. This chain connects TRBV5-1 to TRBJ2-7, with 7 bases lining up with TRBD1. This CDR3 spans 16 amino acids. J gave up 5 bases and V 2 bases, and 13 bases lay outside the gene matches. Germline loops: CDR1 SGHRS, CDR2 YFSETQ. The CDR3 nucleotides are TGCGCCAGCAGCTTATTCCCGACACAGGGGTACGACGAGCAGTACTTC. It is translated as CASSLFPTQGYDEQYF.

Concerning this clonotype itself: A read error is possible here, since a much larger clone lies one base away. CDR3 DNA: TGTGCCAGAAGTGAAGCTTGGGTAGCCAAAAACATTCAGTACTTC. It codes for CARSEAWVAKNIQYF. This chain joins TRBV6-1 and TRBJ2-4; D gene unclear. The CDR3 is 15 residues long. CDR1 and CDR2 (germline): MNHNS, SASEGT.

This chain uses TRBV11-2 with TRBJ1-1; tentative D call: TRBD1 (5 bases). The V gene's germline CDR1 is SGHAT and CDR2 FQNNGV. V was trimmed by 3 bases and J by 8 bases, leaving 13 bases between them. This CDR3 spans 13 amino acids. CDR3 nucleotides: TGTGCCAGCAGCTTTGGGGGGTGGGCGGAAGCTTTCTTT. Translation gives CASSFGGWAEAFF.

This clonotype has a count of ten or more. This CDR3 reads CSAPSAGKNTEAFF. The DNA of the CDR3 is TGCAGTGCCCCCTCAGCGGGGAAGAACACTGAAGCTTTCTTT. The chain combines TRBV20-1 with TRBJ1-1; D is unresolved. CDR1 is DFQATT and CDR2 is SNEGSKA in the germline V gene (reference sequence). Trimming removed 6 bases at V and 1 base at J, with 15 bases between. The CDR3 length is 14 residues.

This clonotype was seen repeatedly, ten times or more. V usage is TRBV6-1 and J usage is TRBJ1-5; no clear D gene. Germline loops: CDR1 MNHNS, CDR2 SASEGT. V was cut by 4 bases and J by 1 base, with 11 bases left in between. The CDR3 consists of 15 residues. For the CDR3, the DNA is TGTGCCAGCAGTGTATTTGGGTCAAGCAATCAGCCCCAGCATTTT. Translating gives CASSVFGSSNQPQHF.

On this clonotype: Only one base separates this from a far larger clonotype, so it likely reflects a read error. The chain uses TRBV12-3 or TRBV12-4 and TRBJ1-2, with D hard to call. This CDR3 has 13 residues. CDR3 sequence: CASSDGNNYGNTF. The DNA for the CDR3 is TGTGCCAGCAGCGACGGGAATAACTATGGCAACACCTTC.

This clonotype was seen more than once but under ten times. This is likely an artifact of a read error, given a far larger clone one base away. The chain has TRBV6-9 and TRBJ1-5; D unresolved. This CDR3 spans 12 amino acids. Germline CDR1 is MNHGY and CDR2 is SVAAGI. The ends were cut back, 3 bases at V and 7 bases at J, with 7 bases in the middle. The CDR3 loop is CASSYPVQPQHF. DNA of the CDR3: TGTGCCAGCAGTTACCCGGTCCAGCCCCAGCATTTT.

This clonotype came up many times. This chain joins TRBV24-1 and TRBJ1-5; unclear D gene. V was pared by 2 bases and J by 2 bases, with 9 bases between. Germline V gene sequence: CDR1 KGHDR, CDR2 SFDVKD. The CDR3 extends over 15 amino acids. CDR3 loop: CATSDSGWGNQPQHF. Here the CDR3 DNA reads TGTGCCACCAGTGATTCGGGTTGGGGCAATCAGCCCCAGCATTTT.

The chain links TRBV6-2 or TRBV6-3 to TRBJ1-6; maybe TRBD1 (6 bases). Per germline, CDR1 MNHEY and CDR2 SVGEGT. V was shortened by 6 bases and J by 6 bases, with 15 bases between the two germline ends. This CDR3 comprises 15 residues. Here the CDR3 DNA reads TGTGCCAGCAGAGGGACACGACTTCTTAATTCACCCCTCCACTTT. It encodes CASRGTRLLNSPLHF.

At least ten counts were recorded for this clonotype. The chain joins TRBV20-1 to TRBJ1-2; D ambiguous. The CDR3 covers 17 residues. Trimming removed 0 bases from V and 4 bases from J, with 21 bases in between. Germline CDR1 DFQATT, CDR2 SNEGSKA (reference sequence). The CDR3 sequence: CSARDPWTSKRAYGYTF. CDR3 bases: TGCAGTGCTAGAGATCCTTGGACTTCTAAAAGGGCCTATGGCTACACCTTC.

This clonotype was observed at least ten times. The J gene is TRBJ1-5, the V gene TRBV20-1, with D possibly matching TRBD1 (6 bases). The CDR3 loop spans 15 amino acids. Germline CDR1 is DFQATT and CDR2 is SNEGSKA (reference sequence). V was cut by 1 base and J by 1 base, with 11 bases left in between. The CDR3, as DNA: TGCAGTGCTAGAGTTATACAGGGAAGCAATCAGCCCCAGCATTTT. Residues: CSARVIQGSNQPQHF.

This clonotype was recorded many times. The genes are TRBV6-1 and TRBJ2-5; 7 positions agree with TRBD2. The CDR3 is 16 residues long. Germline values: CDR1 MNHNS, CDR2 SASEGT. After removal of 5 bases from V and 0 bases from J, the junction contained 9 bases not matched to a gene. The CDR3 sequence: CASSPGLAVYQETQYF. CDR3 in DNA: TGTGCCAGCAGTCCCGGGCTAGCGGTGTACCAAGAGACCCAGTACTTC.

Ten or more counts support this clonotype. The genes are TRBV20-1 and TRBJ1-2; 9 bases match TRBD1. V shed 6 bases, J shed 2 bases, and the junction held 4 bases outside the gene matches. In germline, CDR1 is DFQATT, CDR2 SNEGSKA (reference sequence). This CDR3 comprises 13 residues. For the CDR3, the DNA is TGCAGTGCCGAGACAGGGGGAAACTATGGCTACACCTTC. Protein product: CSAETGGNYGYTF.

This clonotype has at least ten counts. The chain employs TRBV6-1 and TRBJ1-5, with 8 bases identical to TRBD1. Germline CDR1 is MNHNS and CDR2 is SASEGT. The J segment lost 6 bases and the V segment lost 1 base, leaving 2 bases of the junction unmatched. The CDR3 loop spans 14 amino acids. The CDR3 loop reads CASSEGTGSQPQHF. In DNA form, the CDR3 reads TGTGCCAGCAGTGAAGGGACAGGGAGTCAGCCCCAGCATTTT.